Listed below are T cell receptor beta chains from one sample, sequenced in a study of Ad26.COV2.S vaccination and SARS-CoV-2 variants. Sequencing used immunoSEQ multiplex PCR; TCRdb keeps in-frame clones, though not all of them. The data contain over 400,000 clones, about 90% of them singletons. The sequenced sample was peripheral blood, obtained in a trial of Ad26.COV2.S vaccine versus placebo. The receptors were gathered from a person aged 18-60 years who received the Ad26.COV2.S COVID-19 vaccine or a placebo. The CDR3 runs from the conserved cysteine through the conserved F or W. D genes are given only for firm matches. Only part of the rows carry a size: once, few, many, or a class if the clone is expanded.

>.|TRBJ2-7|.|TRBV19
CASTPGGETEQYF
TGTGCCAGCACTCCGGGCGGGGAAACCGAGCAGTACTTC
>.|TRBJ2-2|.|TRBV9
CASKPQKGVAGELFF
TGTGCCAGCAAGCCACAAAAGGGGGTAGCCGGGGAGCTGTTTTTT
>.|TRBJ2-1|.|TRBV30
CAWKAGSSYNEQFF
TGTGCCTGGAAAGCGGGCAGCTCCTACAATGAGCAGTTCTTC
>.|TRBJ1-2|.|TRBV19
CASSIVSGNYGYTF
TGTGCCAGTAGTATAGTGTCAGGGAACTATGGCTACACCTTC
>.|TRBJ1-1|.|TRBV6-5
CASCMGPILNTEAFF
TGTGCCAGCTGTATGGGGCCGATTCTGAACACTGAAGCTTTCTTT
>.|TRBJ1-4|.|TRBV6-6
CASSYSASKDEKLFF
TGTGCCAGCAGTTATTCGGCCAGCAAAGATGAAAAACTGTTTTTT
>.|TRBJ2-5|.|TRBV9
CASSVGSFGETQYF
TGTGCCAGCAGCGTAGGATCCTTTGGTGAGACCCAGTACTTC
>.|TRBJ2-5|.|TRBV5-1
CASSLGGNPQETQYF
TGCGCCAGCAGCTTGGGGGGGAATCCCCAAGAGACCCAGTACTTC
>.|TRBJ2-1|.|TRBV6-5
CASSYPGERQFF
TGTGCCAGCAGTTACCCGGGGGAAAGGCAGTTCTTC
>.|TRBJ1-6|.|TRBV6-4
CASSDSSRGGRPLHF
TGTGCCAGCAGTGACTCGAGCAGGGGTGGACGGCCCCTCCACTTT
>TRBD2|TRBJ2-5|.|TRBV3-1/TRBV3-2
CASMNRGGLKETQYF
TGTGCCAGCATGAATCGGGGGGGCCTGAAAGAGACCCAGTACTTC
>TRBD1|TRBJ1-2|.|TRBV18
CASSLGQGDYGYTF
TGTGCCAGCTCACTCGGACAGGGCGACTATGGCTACACCTTC
>.|TRBJ2-6|.|TRBV2
CASSLDNSGANVLTF
TGTGCCAGCAGTTTGGACAACTCTGGGGCCAACGTCCTGACTTTC
>TRBD1|TRBJ1-2|.|TRBV28
CASIGPGQTLNGYTF
TGTGCCAGTATAGGCCCGGGACAGACCTTAAATGGCTACACCTTC
>.|TRBJ2-3|.|TRBV7-6
CASSLRPGGTKDTQYF
TGTGCCAGCAGCTTACGGCCCGGGGGCACGAAAGATACGCAGTATTTT
>.|TRBJ1-2|.|TRBV11-2
CASSPDGYKPGYTF
TGTGCCAGCAGTCCTGACGGATACAAACCCGGCTACACCTTC
>.|TRBJ1-5|many|TRBV6-1
CASSEVMGAVEPQHF
TGTGCCAGCAGTGAAGTGATGGGAGCGGTCGAGCCCCAGCATTTT
>.|TRBJ1-2|.|TRBV7-9
CASSLIFLEGYGYTF
TGTGCCAGCAGCTTAATTTTCTTGGAAGGCTATGGCTACACCTTC
>.|TRBJ1-2|.|TRBV10-1
CASSKDTRGLYGYTF
TGCGCCAGCAGTAAAGACACTCGCGGACTCTATGGCTACACCTTC
>TRBD1|TRBJ2-2|.|TRBV11-2
CASSAPGQGAHGELFF
TGTGCCAGCAGCGCGCCGGGACAGGGGGCTCACGGGGAGCTGTTTTTT
>.|TRBJ2-2|.|TRBV15
CATSRGGTEINTNTGELFF
TGTGCCACCAGCAGGGGGGGGACAGAGATTAATACGAACACCGGGGAGCTGTTTTTT
>TRBD2|TRBJ2-5|.|TRBV5-1
CASSPGLQETQYF
TGCGCCAGCAGCCCGGGACTACAAGAGACCCAGTACTTC
>.|TRBJ1-2|.|TRBV12-3/TRBV12-4
CASSSRRGYGYTF
TGTGCCAGCAGCTCTCGGAGGGGCTATGGCTACACCTTC
>TRBD1|TRBJ1-5|.|TRBV5-6
CASRNRQGNQPQHF
TGTGCCAGCAGGAACCGACAGGGGAATCAGCCCCAGCATTTT
>.|TRBJ1-1|.|TRBV4-1
CASSQDWGLNTEAFF
TGCGCCAGCAGCCAGGATTGGGGGCTGAACACTGAAGCTTTCTTT
>.|TRBJ2-7|.|TRBV12-2
CASRLAPTETYEQYF
TGTGCAAGTCGCTTAGCGCCGACAGAGACCTACGAGCAGTACTTC
>.|TRBJ2-1|.|TRBV7-6
CASSFQLPSDNEQFF
TGTGCCAGCAGCTTTCAGCTCCCCTCGGACAATGAGCAGTTCTTC
>.|TRBJ2-3|.|TRBV30
CAWQDQGVRSQYF
TGTGCCTGGCAGGACCAAGGGGTACGGTCGCAGTATTTT
>TRBD1|TRBJ2-7|.|TRBV7-2
CASSLVGLWNRGPYEQYF
TGTGCCAGCAGCTTAGTAGGTTTGTGGAACAGGGGGCCCTACGAGCAGTACTTC
>TRBD1|TRBJ2-1|.|TRBV12-5
CASGLPPGQGRGWNEQFF
TGTGCTAGTGGTTTGCCGCCGGGACAGGGAAGGGGTTGGAATGAGCAGTTCTTC
>.|TRBJ2-2|.|TRBV24-1
CATSDSTSTGELFF
TGTGCCACCAGTGACTCTACTAGCACCGGGGAGCTGTTTTTT
>TRBD1|TRBJ2-7|.|TRBV18
CASSPDRGNYEQYF
TGTGCCAGCTCACCGGACAGGGGTAACTACGAGCAGTACTTC
>TRBD2|TRBJ2-5|.|TRBV4-1
CASSQVGGGKETQYF
TGCGCCAGCAGCCAAGTGGGGGGGGGAAAAGAGACCCAGTACTTC
>.|TRBJ1-2|.|TRBV2
CASSEQNYGYTF
TGTGCCAGCAGTGAACAGAATTATGGCTACACCTTC
>TRBD1|TRBJ1-5|.|TRBV12-3/TRBV12-4
CASSFRGLQPQHF
TGTGCCAGCAGTTTTAGGGGGCTTCAGCCCCAGCATTTT
>.|TRBJ1-6|once|TRBV7-9
CASSLVDSPLHF
TGTGCCAGCAGCTTAGTTGACTCACCCCTCCACTTT
>.|TRBJ2-3|.|TRBV11-2
CASSLRDGFTDTQYF
TGTGCCAGCAGCCTCCGGGACGGATTCACAGATACGCAGTATTTT
>.|TRBJ1-4|.|TRBV7-9
CASGGSGSEKLFF
TGTGCCAGCGGGGGCTCTGGGTCGGAAAAACTGTTTTTT
>TRBD1|TRBJ2-1|.|TRBV7-2
CASSLRGGGNEQFF
TGTGCCAGCAGCTTAAGAGGGGGCGGCAATGAGCAGTTCTTC